This TCR beta chain was identified during a study of CD8+ T cells in alopecia areata. This clone appeared a few times. Its specificity is not known. Reverse transcribed after extraction, RNA yielded cDNA as the sequencing template. Generated by immunoSEQ multiplex PCR, the TCRdb table keeps only in-frame clones and is missing some. The table shows 90,000 to 130,000 clones, with approximately 59% occurring only once. The study's findings and limits: Lesional tissue from the scalp (especially in alopecia totalis/universalis) showed higher clonality than normal scalp. Scalp samples also yield sequences of resident alphabeta T cells from normal skin.

J gave up 7 bases and V 3 bases, and 12 bases lay outside the gene matches. The length of the CDR3 is 16 residues. Germline lookup yields CDR1 SGHDT and CDR2 YYEEEE. The rearrangement joins TRBV5-6 to TRBJ2-2; 7 bases line up with TRBD1. Source material: CD8+ T cells sorted from blood. This sequence was found in a human donor in good health. The CDR3, as DNA: TGTGCCAGCAGCTGGGGACAGCCCGCTCCCAACGGGGAGCTGTTTTTT. Translated, it gives CASSWGQPAPNGELFF.